The rows below give T cell receptor beta chains drawn from one sample of a study of blood T cell repertoires in COVID-19. Using immunoSEQ multiplex PCR, the repertoire was profiled, and TCRdb retains in-frame clones only, with some absent. The sample yields more than 300,000 clones, 90% seen once. The sequencing input was PBMCs or T cells enriched from blood (not recorded which). The receptor set was obtained from a woman in her twenties or thirties who had been exposed to COVID-19. Both conserved end residues are part of each CDR3. Fields, in order: D gene, V gene, J gene, CDR3 length, clone size, CDR3 protein, CDR3 DNA. D genes are given only for firm matches. Not all rows give a size; the values are once, few, many and, for expanded clones, a class.

>NA|TRBV9|TRBJ2-4|16|NA
CASSTAPTRTKNIQYF
TGTGCCAGCAGCACCGCCCCGACAAGGACCAAAAACATTCAGTACTTC
>TRBD2|TRBV10-3|TRBJ2-5|17|NA
CAISAPPGLAGITAQYF
TGTGCCATCAGTGCCCCCCCCGGACTAGCGGGTATTACGGCCCAGTACTTC
>NA|TRBV7-2|TRBJ2-3|13|NA
CASSPPGTDTQYF
TGTGCCAGCAGCCCCCCTGGCACAGATACGCAGTATTTT
>NA|TRBV12-3/TRBV12-4|TRBJ1-5|13|NA
CASSLGPDQPQHF
TGTGCCAGCAGTTTAGGGCCAGATCAGCCCCAGCATTTT
>TRBD1|TRBV30|TRBJ2-5|15|NA
CAWSLWTGGLETQYF
TGTGCCTGGAGTCTTTGGACAGGGGGCTTGGAGACCCAGTACTTC
>NA|TRBV7-9|TRBJ1-1|12|NA
CASSYQITEAFF
TGTGCCAGCAGCTATCAGATAACTGAAGCTTTCTTT
>NA|TRBV4-3|TRBJ1-3|21|NA
CASSQAFRQDLPRHSGNTIYF
TGCGCCAGCAGCCAAGCTTTTAGACAGGACCTTCCAAGGCACTCTGGAAACACCATATATTTT
>NA|TRBV5-6|TRBJ1-3|14|few
CASRSGVRGNTIYF
TGTGCCAGCCGGTCAGGGGTAAGGGGAAACACCATATATTTT
>NA|TRBV5-4|TRBJ2-5|15|NA
CASSLAGRMGETQYF
TGTGCCAGCAGCTTGGCAGGAAGGATGGGAGAGACCCAGTACTTC
>TRBD1|TRBV19|TRBJ1-4|15|NA
CASSSYRGRREKLFF
TGTGCCAGTAGTTCTTACAGGGGGCGAAGGGAAAAACTGTTTTTT
>NA|TRBV7-8|TRBJ2-5|14|NA
CASSLVTAGETQYF
TGTGCCAGCAGCTTAGTCACGGCGGGGGAGACCCAGTACTTC
>NA|TRBV12-3/TRBV12-4|TRBJ1-4|11|NA
CASSSREKLFF
TGTGCCAGCAGTTCTCGGGAAAAACTGTTTTTT
>TRBD1|TRBV11-1|TRBJ2-1|15|once
CASSLDRGSYNEQFF
TGTGCCAGCAGCTTAGACAGGGGCTCCTACAATGAGCAGTTCTTC
>NA|TRBV12-3/TRBV12-4|TRBJ2-3|13|NA
CASSLALWSLQYF
TGTGCCAGCAGTTTAGCGCTATGGTCTCTGCAGTATTTT
>TRBD2|TRBV5-1|TRBJ2-2|16|NA
CASSPRTSGNTGELFF
TGCGCCAGCAGCCCCCGGACTAGCGGAAACACCGGGGAGCTGTTTTTT
>NA|TRBV12-3/TRBV12-4|TRBJ2-1|12|NA
CASSVSPYEQFF
TGTGCCAGCAGTGTGTCTCCCTATGAGCAGTTCTTC
>NA|TRBV4-3|TRBJ1-2|17|NA
CASSQDFSARGGYGYTF
TGCGCCAGCAGCCAAGATTTTTCCGCCCGGGGGGGCTATGGCTACACCTTC
>NA|TRBV29-1|TRBJ1-1|13|NA
CSVSTGPNTEAFF
TGCAGCGTTTCCACAGGCCCGAACACTGAAGCTTTCTTT
>NA|TRBV13|TRBJ1-5|17|NA
CASSLGNTGIRRQPQHF
TGTGCCAGCAGCTTAGGGAATACAGGGATAAGGAGGCAGCCCCAGCATTTT
>TRBD1|TRBV5-6|TRBJ2-2|15|NA
CASSQPGQGSGELFF
TGTGCCAGCAGCCAACCGGGACAGGGGTCCGGGGAGCTGTTTTTT
>NA|TRBV19|TRBJ1-1|15|NA
CASSIVAGANTEAFF
TGTGCCAGTAGTATAGTGGCAGGGGCGAACACTGAAGCTTTCTTT
>TRBD1|TRBV19|TRBJ1-1|14|NA
CATRTGRALTEAFF
TGTGCCACGAGGACAGGGCGGGCCCTCACTGAAGCTTTCTTT
>NA|TRBV4-3|TRBJ1-1|13|NA
CASSQNGAAEAFF
TGCGCCAGCAGCCAAAATGGGGCGGCTGAAGCTTTCTTT
>TRBD1|TRBV4-1|TRBJ2-1|15|NA
CASSLRDRGYNEQFF
TGCGCCAGCAGTTTACGGGACAGGGGATACAATGAGCAGTTCTTC
>TRBD2|TRBV5-4|TRBJ2-5|17|NA
CASSFLIVSGGAETQYF
TGTGCCAGCAGCTTTTTAATCGTAAGCGGGGGGGCCGAGACCCAGTACTTC
>NA|TRBV27|TRBJ2-7|14|NA
CASSLVAGPYEQYF
TGTGCCAGCAGTTTAGTGGCAGGGCCCTACGAGCAGTACTTC
>NA|TRBV5-1|TRBJ2-7|15|NA
CASSLTRVNGYEQYF
TGCGCCAGCAGCTTGACACGAGTCAACGGGTACGAGCAGTACTTC
>NA|TRBV27|TRBJ2-2|15|NA
CASSRQALMSGELFF
TGTGCCAGCAGTAGACAGGCCCTTATGAGCGGGGAGCTGTTTTTT
>NA|TRBV5-4|TRBJ1-1|13|NA
CASSSGRGTEAFF
TGTGCCAGCAGCTCAGGGCGAGGCACTGAAGCTTTCTTT
>TRBD2|TRBV7-6|TRBJ2-2|18|NA
CASSSRSGRGGITGELFF
TGTGCCAGCAGCTCCCGCTCGGGGCGGGGGGGTATCACCGGGGAGCTGTTTTTT
>TRBD1|TRBV28|TRBJ2-2|16|NA
CASRVGQGANTGELFF
TGTGCCAGCAGGGTGGGACAGGGGGCGAACACCGGGGAGCTGTTTTTT
>TRBD1|TRBV5-1|TRBJ1-6|15|NA
CASSLDRGANSPLHF
TGCGCCAGCAGCTTGGACAGGGGAGCGAATTCACCCCTCCACTTT
>TRBD2|TRBV18|TRBJ2-7|15|once
CASSPKLAGSYEQYF
TGTGCCAGCTCACCAAAACTAGCGGGGTCCTACGAGCAGTACTTC
>NA|TRBV6-2/TRBV6-3|TRBJ1-5|15|many
CASSLVESPNQPQHF
TGTGCCAGCAGCCTAGTCGAAAGCCCCAATCAGCCCCAGCATTTT
>NA|TRBV9|TRBJ2-2|15|NA
CASSSGVLRSGELFF
TGTGCCAGCAGCTCAGGTGTTCTCCGGTCCGGGGAGCTGTTTTTT
>NA|TRBV19|TRBJ1-3|17|NA
CASSMGGALSSGNTIYF
TGTGCCAGTAGTATGGGAGGGGCCCTGAGCTCTGGAAACACCATATATTTT
>NA|TRBV11-3|TRBJ2-7|13|NA
CASSLDSFYEQYF
TGTGCCAGCAGCTTGGACAGTTTTTACGAGCAGTACTTC
>NA|TRBV2|TRBJ1-1|13|NA
CAESRGMNTEAFF
TGTGCGGAAAGTCGGGGAATGAACACTGAAGCTTTCTTT
>NA|TRBV6-5|TRBJ1-5|15|NA
CASRQLSYSNQPQHF
TGTGCCAGCAGACAGCTATCTTATAGCAATCAGCCCCAGCATTTT
>TRBD1|TRBV6-5|TRBJ1-1|15|NA
CASSNIDRGGTEAFF
TGTGCCAGCAGTAATATCGACAGGGGGGGCACTGAAGCTTTCTTT
>NA|TRBV28|TRBJ2-1|11|NA
CASRSGNEQFF
TGTGCCAGCAGGAGCGGGAATGAGCAGTTCTTC
>NA|TRBV9|TRBJ1-3|13|NA
CASSANSGNTIYF
TGTGCCAGCAGCGCCAACTCTGGAAACACCATATATTTT
>NA|TRBV9|TRBJ1-2|12|NA
CASSDNREGYTF
TGTGCCAGCAGCGACAACAGGGAGGGCTACACCTTC
>TRBD1|TRBV4-1|TRBJ1-5|19|once
CASSQDVLSGQAYNQPQHF
TGCGCCAGCAGCCAAGATGTTTTGTCGGGACAGGCATACAATCAGCCCCAGCATTTT
>NA|TRBV4-1|TRBJ1-4|15|NA
CASSQFGQGNEKLFF
TGCGCCAGCAGCCAGTTCGGTCAGGGGAATGAAAAACTGTTTTTT
>NA|TRBV24-1|TRBJ1-3|17|NA
CATSDITGKNHGNTIYF
TGTGCCACCAGTGATATTACAGGGAAGAACCACGGAAACACCATATATTTT
>NA|TRBV19|TRBJ1-1|15|NA
CASRRSRAQGRRAFF
TGTGCCAGTAGGAGGAGCCGGGCTCAAGGGAGGAGAGCTTTCTTT
>NA|TRBV25-1|TRBJ1-1|14|NA
CASSAETWNTEAFF
TGTGCCAGCAGTGCTGAGACATGGAACACTGAAGCTTTCTTT
>TRBD2|TRBV7-9|TRBJ2-5|17|NA
CASSPRGSRSSGETQYF
TGTGCCAGCAGCCCACGCGGGAGCCGGTCCTCGGGTGAGACCCAGTACTTC
>NA|TRBV6-5|TRBJ1-4|14|NA
CASSYRRAGEKLFF
TGTGCCAGCAGTTACCGCAGGGCGGGGGAAAAACTGTTTTTT
>NA|TRBV9|TRBJ2-1|15|NA
CASSGLAVPYNEQFF
TGTGCCAGCAGCGGGCTAGCTGTTCCCTACAATGAGCAGTTCTTC